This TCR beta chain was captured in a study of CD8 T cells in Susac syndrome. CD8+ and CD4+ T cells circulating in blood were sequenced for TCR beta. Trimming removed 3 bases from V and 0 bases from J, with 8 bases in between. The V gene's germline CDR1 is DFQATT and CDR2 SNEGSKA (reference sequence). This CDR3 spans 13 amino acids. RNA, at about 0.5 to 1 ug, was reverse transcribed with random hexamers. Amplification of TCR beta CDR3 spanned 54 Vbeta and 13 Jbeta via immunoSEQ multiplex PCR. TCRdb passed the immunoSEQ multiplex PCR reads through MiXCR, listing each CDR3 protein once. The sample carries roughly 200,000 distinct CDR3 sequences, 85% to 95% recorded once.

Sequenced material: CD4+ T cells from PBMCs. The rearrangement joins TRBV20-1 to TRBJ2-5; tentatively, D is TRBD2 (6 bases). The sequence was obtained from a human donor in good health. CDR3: CSASGSNQETQYF. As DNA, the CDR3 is TGCAGTGCTAGCGGGAGCAACCAAGAGACCCAGTACTTC.